This T cell receptor (beta chain) was sequenced for a study of CXCR3-negative and CXCR3-positive naive CD8 T cells (dated by TCRdb to about 2019). As for the study more broadly: About 150 million TRB reads were obtained in total, roughly 1.5 +/- 0.3 million reads per library. Data from 11 donors, pooled across two independent experiments, went into the diversity and physicochemical repertoire analyses. The TRBV-TRBJ cluster analysis covered naive subsets from about 5 donors and memory cells from 3 donors. Points the paper makes about the study in general: TRB CDR3s from CXCR3-positive naive cells showed higher hydrophobicity (lower Kidera factor 4), lower energy, and higher strength and volume indices than CXCR3-negative naive cells. Both naive subsets had comparably high repertoire diversity, while memory CD8+ T cells had much lower repertoire diversity. Freshly isolated PBMCs were used for most assays because CXCR3 expression went down partially after cryopreservation. Because surface CD5, which is linked to self-reactivity in mice, was comparable between the naive subsets, TCR interaction strength was also inferred from the physicochemical properties of TRB CDR3s. TRBV-TRBJ usage was similar between naive CXCR3-negative and CXCR3-positive cells from the same donor, while memory cells showed distinct patterns.

Concerning this clonotype itself: Its antigen specificity is not known.

CDR1 and CDR2 are read off the germline V gene as MGHRA and YSYEKL. The CDR3 runs 13 residues from the cysteine to the phenylalanine. Only the protein sequence is given. Each CD8+ T cell subset was flow-sorted in triplicate, and 300,000 or so cells per subset were placed directly into RLT lysis buffer. To keep memory contaminants out, a stringent definition of naive CD8+ T cells was applied: CD45RO-CCR7+CD27+CD95-. Peripheral blood mononuclear cells were isolated from buffy coats using standard density gradient centrifugation. Naive CXCR3-negative and CXCR3-positive CD8+ T cells were flow-sorted on a FACSAria III. An RNeasy Mini Kit was used to extract total RNA from the sorted cells. The reads were generated on a NextSeq 550. The Human TCR Profiling Kit (MiLaboratory) was used to make UMI-labeled 5' RACE TRB cDNA libraries. The full amount of extracted RNA was used for cDNA synthesis, and the full amount of resulting cDNA was used for PCR amplification. Libraries were prepared in parallel using an identical number of PCR cycles. The authors' analysis ran thus. With a requirement of at least two reads per UMI, MIGEC and MiXCR extracted about 49,000 +/- 11,000 unique UMI-labeled TRB cDNA molecules per library. On average, each library contained about 40,000 +/- 10,000 functional in-frame TRB CDR3 nucleotide clonotypes without stop codons. After each sample was downsampled to 5000 UMI-labeled TRB molecules, VDJtools was used to calculate diversity metrics such as normalized Shannon-Wiener and Chao1. VDJtools computed clonotype-size-weighted physicochemical properties of the central five CDR3 residues: interaction energy, strength, volume and Kidera factor 4. After reprocessing by TCRdb, each CDR3 protein sequence is one entry, and no DNA is given. TCRdb, rather than the study authors, made the V and J calls. The table for this sample shows 150,000 to 180,000 distinct CDR3 sequences. Jointly, the top ten make up about 0.44% of the sample.

This TCR came from a human donor in good health. Some clones in this sample may be carry-over from other donors' samples. The sequencing input was naive CXCR3+ CD8+ T cells from blood. This sample's cell subset or site label indicates: CD45RO-CCR7+CD27+CD95- naive CD8+ T cells expressing CXCR3 (TNR3+). The sequence links TRBV4-1 to TRBJ2-7. CDR3 sequence: CASSQGLPYEQYF.